These T cell receptor beta chains were read from a single sample in a study of T-cell memory formation after mild COVID-19. TCRdb re-called the 5' RACE reads with MiXCR, one entry per CDR3 protein. In the table there are about 130,000 distinct CDR3 sequences, about 17% of which are singletons. Input material: PBMCs or a T cell subset sorted from them (not recorded which). The receptors derive from an adult woman who had mild COVID-19 (a few samples of this study predate the infection). Cell type and time point are not known. Each CDR3 is given with its conserved first and last residue. The D gene is left open where the match is weak.

j_call,d_call,v_call,cdr3_aa
TRBJ2-7,TRBD1,TRBV7-6,CASSSGQGLDEQYF
TRBJ2-2,TRBD1,TRBV4-2,CASRTGDRGQSGELFF
TRBJ2-4,-,TRBV6-6,CASTSGLVDKNIQYF
TRBJ2-2,-,TRBV5-1,CASSLMPPGELSF
TRBJ1-4,-,TRBV6-2/TRBV6-3,CASSYSEIEKLFF
TRBJ2-3,-,TRBV27,CASSLSPGLLTDTQYF
TRBJ2-6,-,TRBV18,CASSSTGVAGANVLTF
TRBJ2-2,-,TRBV24-1,CATSDSRVSGELFF
TRBJ2-2,TRBD1,TRBV29-1,CSVAGQGGVNTGELFF
TRBJ1-1,TRBD1,TRBV13,CASSLVTTGWGTEAFF
TRBJ1-4,-,TRBV20-1,CSARGPNRATNEKLFF
TRBJ1-2,TRBD1,TRBV20-1,CSARDYRGNGYTF
TRBJ2-1,-,TRBV15,CATSRDVVNDEQFF
TRBJ2-3,-,TRBV9,CASSGGVGPLSTDTQYF
TRBJ1-1,-,TRBV4-1,CASSQESQSEAFF
TRBJ2-7,TRBD1,TRBV12-3/TRBV12-4,CASSSGTGSLGEQYF
TRBJ2-5,-,TRBV5-5,CASSLEVGGTETQYF
TRBJ2-2,TRBD2,TRBV11-2,CASSPMRGGTNTGELFF
TRBJ1-1,-,TRBV18,CASSPTGGGGNTEAFF
TRBJ1-1,TRBD1,TRBV24-1,CATSDFRTGHYMNTEAFF
TRBJ2-7,TRBD2,TRBV12-3/TRBV12-4,CASSPIAGGAYEQYF
TRBJ1-2,TRBD1,TRBV9,CASSSTGGRGYTF
TRBJ2-4,TRBD2,TRBV19,CARSRAGGRHGKNIQYF
TRBJ2-1,-,TRBV7-2,CASSQSAAHDVYNEQFF
TRBJ2-3,TRBD2,TRBV10-3,CAISERGPDTQYF
TRBJ1-2,TRBD1,TRBV20-1,CSATGQGGRSYTF
TRBJ2-1,TRBD1,TRBV7-9,CASSLRTGEAYNEQFF
TRBJ2-1,TRBD2,TRBV9,CASSVDGWAGGYNEQFF
TRBJ2-2,-,TRBV19,CASLRTDTGELFF
TRBJ1-4,-,TRBV7-2,CASSLDGQSLINEKLFF
TRBJ1-1,TRBD1,TRBV20-1,CSARGMTGHTEAFF
TRBJ1-6,TRBD1,TRBV29-1,CSVSGTGGSPLHF
TRBJ1-2,-,TRBV6-5,CASSYSKVSRGIGGYTF
TRBJ2-1,-,TRBV5-1,CASRPGPTSHNEQFF
TRBJ1-2,-,TRBV7-2,CASSPDAGSPNYGYTF
TRBJ2-6,-,TRBV18,CASSPRARGANVLTF
TRBJ2-2,-,TRBV20-1,CSARVWAGSNGELFF
TRBJ1-2,TRBD1,TRBV5-1,CASSPGQGNNYGYTF
TRBJ1-4,-,TRBV15,CATSRDPGTAAMGELFF
TRBJ2-3,TRBD2,TRBV12-3/TRBV12-4,CASSPLAGDSRQYF
TRBJ2-1,-,TRBV20-1,CSARGRRSRMQFF
TRBJ1-2,-,TRBV27,CASSLSTGLGYGYTF
TRBJ2-2,-,TRBV11-2,CASSLEGARTGELFF
TRBJ2-7,-,TRBV12-3/TRBV12-4,CASSLVGGREQYF
TRBJ2-6,-,TRBV20-1,CSARDPKGTSGANVLTF
TRBJ2-1,TRBD1,TRBV18,CASSGQELGGQFF
TRBJ2-7,-,TRBV19,CASSIYRESFYEQYF
TRBJ2-7,-,TRBV9,CASSVAGSPEYEQYF